Listed here are 16 T cell receptor beta chains from one sample, sequenced in a study of sequential checkpoint blockade in melanoma. The protocol was immunoSEQ multiplex PCR, while the TCRdb copy is restricted to in-frame clones and leaves out a portion. The data show under 3,000 clones, around 18% seen once. Treatment noted: randomized to nivolumab then ipilimumab (arm A) or the reverse (arm B). Sequences were derived from tumor tissue (inferred from file names), sampled from a patient given nivolumab and ipilimumab in sequence. The receptors were gathered from a human donor with melanoma.

There are many counts of this clone. The V gene is TRBV9, the J gene TRBJ2-6, with 7 bases identical to TRBD1. The CDR3 has 16 amino acids. The germline CDR1 and CDR2 sequences are SGDLS and YYNGEE. V lost 3 bases to trimming and J lost 0 bases; unmatched junction nucleotides: 3. The CDR3: CASSAGTVSGANVLTF. The CDR3 DNA sequence: TGTGCCAGCAGCGCCGGGACAGTCTCTGGGGCCAACGTCCTGACTTTC.

This clone was seen a handful of times. This chain joins TRBV11-3 and TRBJ2-5, with 11 bases fitting TRBD2. The germline V gene encodes CDR1 SGHNT and CDR2 YENEEA. The CDR3 totals 15 residues. Trimming at V came to 2 bases and at J to 5 bases, leaving 4 bases not matched to a gene. CDR3 amino acids: CASSLNSGGVETQYF. As DNA, the CDR3 is TGTGCCAGCAGCTTAAATAGCGGGGGGGTGGAGACCCAGTACTTC.

The rearrangement uses TRBV6-8 and TRBJ2-3; 8 positions match TRBD2. J lost 2 bases, V lost 4 bases, and 8 bases had no gene match. The CDR3 extends over 16 amino acids. Germline V gene sequence: CDR1 MNHGY, CDR2 SAAAGT. CDR3 in amino acids: CASSSNSGSPTDTQYF. The CDR3 DNA is TGTGCCAGCAGTTCCAACAGCGGGAGCCCCACAGATACGCAGTATTTT.

This clone has just a few counts. A read error may account for a junction end that differs from germline. The genes are TRBV6-8 and TRBJ2-5, with D perhaps matching TRBD2 (6 bases). The V gene's germline CDR1 is MNHGY and CDR2 SAAAGT. CDR3 size: 13 residues. CDR3 region: CAISRDSQETQYF. The CDR3 DNA reads TGTGCCATCAGTCGGGACTCACAAGAGACCCAGTACTTC.

Many counts were recorded for this clone. The V and J genes are TRBV11-3 and TRBJ1-2, with a possible D match to TRBD1 (5 bases). Germline V gene lookup returns CDR1 SGHNT and CDR2 YENEEA. The CDR3 has 15 amino acids. V dropped 1 base and J dropped 3 bases, with 12 bases sitting between them. The CDR3 spells CASSLGDGGDYGYTF. The CDR3 nucleotides are TGTGCCAGCAGCTTAGGGGACGGTGGGGACTATGGCTACACCTTC.

This chain connects TRBV11-3 to TRBJ1-2; 8 nucleotides agree with TRBD1. CDR3 size: 18 residues. Trimming at V came to 5 bases and at J to 3 bases, leaving 17 bases not matched to a gene. From germline, CDR1 is SGHNT and CDR2 YENEEA. This chain's CDR3 is CASSGTGTGQRADYGYTF. The CDR3, as DNA: TGTGCCAGCAGCGGCACCGGGACAGGTCAGCGGGCTGACTATGGCTACACCTTC.

The chain recombines TRBV11-3 with TRBJ2-1, with TRBD2 matching 10 bases. Germline CDR1 SGHNT, CDR2 YENEEA. V lost 6 bases to trimming and J lost 8 bases; unmatched junction nucleotides: 7. The CDR3 loop spans 14 amino acids. CDR3 loop: CASRLAGWSDEQFF. CDR3 in DNA: TGTGCCAGCAGACTAGCGGGATGGAGCGATGAGCAGTTCTTC.

This chain joins TRBV2 and TRBJ2-7, with 12 bases identical to TRBD2. Germline CDR1 is SNHLY and CDR2 is FYNNEI. The CDR3 is made up of 17 amino acids. Trimming took 5 bases from V and 2 from J; bases not matched to a gene: 10. CDR3 in amino acids: CASSHLGTSGLTYEQYF. As DNA, the CDR3 is TGTGCCAGCAGTCACCTAGGGACTAGCGGGTTAACCTACGAGCAGTACTTC.

This clone has just a few counts. The V and J genes are TRBV18 and TRBJ2-5, with 10 bases identical to TRBD1. With 5 bases clipped from V and 4 bases from J, the junction kept 7 bases outside the gene matches. CDR3 size: 15 residues. In germline, CDR1 is KGHSH, CDR2 LQKENI. CDR3 coding DNA: TGTGCCAGCTCAGCGGGACAGGGGAAGGGAGAGACCCAGTACTTC. It encodes CASSAGQGKGETQYF.

J is TRBJ1-1 and V is TRBV11-3; 9 bases agree with TRBD1. Germline loops: CDR1 SGHNT, CDR2 YENEEA. V dropped 5 bases and J dropped 5; count of bases not matched to a gene: 9. This CDR3 contains 15 residues. For the CDR3, the DNA is TGTGCCAGCAGCGTCACAGGGGGCGGGAGTACTGAAGCTTTCTTT. Its protein product is CASSVTGGGSTEAFF.

This clone was observed a handful of times. J is TRBJ1-3 and V is TRBV14; D not certain. CDR3 length: 18 residues. The germline V gene has CDR1 SGHDN and CDR2 FVKESK. The germline V and J ends were trimmed by 0 bases and 0 bases, with 15 bases remaining between them. In DNA, the CDR3 is TGTGCCAGCAGCCAAGATCTGAGAACAGCGAGCTCTGGAAACACCATATATTTT. It is translated as CASSQDLRTASSGNTIYF.

This chain joins TRBV12-5 and TRBJ2-3; D ambiguous. CDR1 is LGHNT and CDR2 is FRNRAP in the germline V gene. This CDR3 is built from 11 residues. The V gene lost 2 bases and the J gene lost 5 bases, with 2 bases spanning the gap. This CDR3 is CASGLIDTQYF. The DNA of the CDR3 is TGTGCTAGTGGTTTGATAGATACGCAGTATTTT.

The sample holds many counts of this clone. This chain uses TRBV9 with TRBJ2-2; D is undetermined. The CDR3 runs to 16 residues. The V end was cut by 4 bases, the J end by 3 bases, with 16 bases between. CDR1 and CDR2 from the germline V gene are SGDLS and YYNGEE. CDR3 DNA: TGTGCCAGCAGCATTACAACTTCTGCTTACACCGGGGAGCTGTTTTTT. The encoded protein is CASSITTSAYTGELFF.

Relative to its sample, this clone is medium-sized. CDR3 sequence: CASSYRAGDGYTF. The CDR3 nucleotides are TGTGCCAGCAGTTACCGGGCAGGGGATGGCTACACCTTC. The V gene is TRBV6-8, the J gene TRBJ1-2; weak D call: TRBD1 (6 bases). Per the germline V gene, CDR1 is MNHGY and CDR2 is SAAAGT. The CDR3 has 13 residues. V lost 2 bases and J lost 6, with 10 bases in between.

The chain recombines TRBV25-1 with TRBJ2-1, with TRBD1 identical over 7 bases. The CDR3 sequence is 12 residues long. V lost 3 bases to trimming and J lost 16 bases; unmatched junction nucleotides: 9. In germline, CDR1 is MGHDK, CDR2 SYGVNS. The CDR3: CASSDRPDREFF. The CDR3 region has the DNA TGTGCCAGCAGTGACCGCCCCGACAGGGAATTCTTC. Variable domain in full (rest from reference TRBV25-1 and TRBJ2-1): EADIYQTPRYLVIGTGKKITLECSQTMGHDKMYWYQQDPGMELHLIHYSYGVNSTEKGDLSSESTVSRIRTEHFPLTLESARPSHTSQYLCASSDRPDREFFGPGTRLTVL.

The chain links TRBV6-8 to TRBJ1-1; 10 bases agree with TRBD1. Germline V gene sequence: CDR1 MNHGY, CDR2 SAAAGT. V shed 2 bases and J 5 bases; nucleotides not matched to a gene: 17. This CDR3 comprises 19 residues. The CDR3 protein is CASSYDAPGQGFLGTEAFF. CDR3 nucleotides: TGTGCCAGCAGTTACGATGCTCCGGGACAGGGGTTTTTGGGGACTGAAGCTTTCTTT.